Shown below are 13 T cell receptor beta chains from a single sample sequenced in a study of long-term antiretroviral therapy in people with HIV (dated by TCRdb to between 2021 and 2024). The immunoSEQ hsTCRB v3.0 assay was used at survey level resolution to sequence the TRB variable region. Entries here come from immuneACCESS through TCRdb and include only in-frame sequences with V and J called. Some clones fail to appear in such tables; in the studies checked, an unresolved V gene covers under half of the shortfall, and the cause of the remainder is unknown. Counted in this sample were about 18,000 clones; 80% to 90% of them appeared once. Jointly, the top ten make up roughly 18% of the sample. The sample consisted of unsorted PBMCs, taken 0.6 years after starting antiretroviral therapy. The source is a woman aged 18-29 years with HIV.

This clone appeared a few times. The rearrangement links TRBV2 to TRBJ1-2; possible D gene TRBD1, 5 bases. V lost 4 bases to trimming and J lost 4 bases, with 10 bases between them. From germline, CDR1 is SNHLY and CDR2 FYNNEI. This CDR3 is 13 amino acids long. The CDR3 loop reads CASSVRGTYGYTF. The CDR3 nucleotides are TGTGCCAGCAGTGTTCGAGGGACCTATGGCTACACCTTC.

V usage is TRBV6-5 and J usage is TRBJ2-7; D not resolved. The germline gives CDR1 MNHEY, CDR2 SVGAGI. The CDR3 sequence is 14 residues long. Trimming stripped 0 bases from V and 3 bases from J, with 9 bases between. The chain's CDR3 is CASSYSVSGYEQYF. The CDR3 DNA reads as TGTGCCAGCAGTTACTCGGTCTCGGGCTACGAGCAGTACTTC.

CDR3 in DNA: TGTGCCAGCAGTCCCGGGACAGTCCCCTACGAGCAGTACTTC. This encodes CASSPGTVPYEQYF. The chain recombines TRBV7-9 with TRBJ2-7; 7 bases align to TRBD1. Trimming at V came to 6 bases and at J to 2 bases, leaving 7 bases not matched to a gene. Germline V gene lookup returns CDR1 SEHNR and CDR2 FQNEAQ (reference sequence). CDR3 length: 14 residues.

The V and J genes are TRBV7-6 and TRBJ2-3, with TRBD2 matching 14 bases. Germline V gene data show CDR1 as SGHVS and CDR2 as FNYEAQ. This CDR3 spans 16 amino acids. Germline trimming cut 5 bases from V and 4 bases from J; bases unmatched to any gene: 5. This chain's CDR3 is CASSPRLAGGPDTQYF. The CDR3 DNA reads TGTGCCAGCAGCCCAAGACTAGCGGGAGGGCCAGATACGCAGTATTTT.

The chain couples TRBV10-3 to TRBJ1-1, with 9 positions matching TRBD1. V trimming: 0 bases; J trimming: 4 bases; junction bases outside the gene matches: 9. Germline CDR1 ENHRY, CDR2 SYGVKD. CDR3 length: 17 residues. The CDR3 is CAISESPPGQGGTEAFF. For the CDR3, the DNA is TGTGCCATCAGTGAGTCCCCTCCGGGACAGGGAGGCACTGAAGCTTTCTTT.

The J gene is TRBJ2-7, the V gene TRBV7-9, with a weak D call TRBD2 (6 bases). V lost 5 bases and J lost 3, with 11 bases in between. Per the germline V gene, CDR1 is SEHNR and CDR2 is FQNEAQ (reference sequence). There are 13 residues in the CDR3. CDR3 DNA sequence: TGTGCCAGCAGCGGGGGGTCGGACTACGAGCAGTACTTC. As protein: CASSGGSDYEQYF.

In its sample, this clone is medium-sized. The gene calls are TRBV4-3 and TRBJ1-2; 8 positions match TRBD1. The CDR3 sequence is 17 residues long. Trimming at V came to 0 bases and at J to 7 bases, leaving 13 bases not matched to a gene. CDR1 LGHNA and CDR2 YSLEER come from the germline V gene. As DNA, the CDR3 is TGCGCCAGCAGCCAAGATAAGGAGACAGGGGATTATCGTGGCTACACCTTC. Translation: CASSQDKETGDYRGYTF.

This clone showed up just once. The J gene is TRBJ2-7, the V gene TRBV5-1; 10 nucleotides line up with TRBD2. Germline V gene data show CDR1 as SGHRS and CDR2 as YFSETQ. J gave up 6 bases and V 0 bases, and 9 bases lay outside the gene matches. CDR3 length equals 16 residues. The DNA of the CDR3 is TGCGCCAGCAGCTTGGGGAGAGCGGGAGGGCCGGGCGAGCAGTACTTC. Translated: CASSLGRAGGPGEQYF.

The gene calls are TRBV5-4 and TRBJ1-4; weak D call: TRBD1 (6 bases). This CDR3 has 14 amino acids. In germline, CDR1 is SGHNT, CDR2 YYREEE (reference sequence). Trimming pared 4 bases from V and 6 bases from J, leaving 13 bases between. The CDR3 DNA follows: TGTGCCAGCAGCACCCCGGGGGCGGATGAAAAACTGTTTTTT. Its translation: CASSTPGADEKLFF.

In its sample, this clone was seen a few times. The chain carries TRBV7-9 and TRBJ1-2; a weak D match, TRBD1 (6 bases). V was cut by 1 base and J by 6 bases, with 9 bases left in between. The CDR3 is 13 amino acids. The germline gives CDR1 SEHNR, CDR2 FQNEAQ (reference sequence). CDR3 sequence reads: CASSLETGHGYTF. The CDR3 nucleotides are TGTGCCAGCAGCTTAGAGACAGGTCATGGCTACACCTTC.

The genes are TRBV27 and TRBJ1-4; D perhaps matches TRBD1 (5 bases). V shed 2 bases and J shed 1 base, with 8 bases lying between them. Germline loops: CDR1 MNHEY, CDR2 SMNVEV (reference sequence). The CDR3 extends over 15 amino acids. The CDR3 here is CASSLSRVTNEKLFF. Written as DNA, the CDR3 is TGTGCCAGCAGTTTAAGCAGGGTAACTAATGAAAAACTGTTTTTT.

The J gene is TRBJ1-1, the V gene TRBV4-1; D remains ambiguous. V shed 2 bases and J shed 1 base, with 17 bases lying between them. The CDR3 length is 17 residues. Germline loops: CDR1 MGHRA, CDR2 YSYEKL. CDR3 nucleotides: TGCGCCAGCAGCCAAAATCCAACAGCGGTCTGGAACACTGAAGCTTTCTTT. Translation: CASSQNPTAVWNTEAFF.

The sample holds one count of this clone. The rearrangement links TRBV25-1 to TRBJ1-2; D not resolved. Trimming pared 2 bases from V and 6 bases from J, leaving 10 bases between. The CDR3 has 13 residues. Germline CDR1 MGHDK, CDR2 SYGVNS. CDR3 bases: TGTGCCAGCAGTGAAAAAAGAGGCCATGGCTACACCTTC. Translating it yields CASSEKRGHGYTF.